Reported below is one T cell receptor beta chain. What it binds is unknown. Trimming took 2 bases from V and 5 from J, leaving 16 bases between them. This CDR3 comprises 16 residues. Germline-derived CDR1 and CDR2 are SGHNT and YENEEA. TEMRA cells were FACS-enriched, and CD8+ and CD4+ T cells were isolated negatively. After extraction with the RNeasy kit, about 0.5 to 1 ug of the RNA was reverse transcribed using random hexamers. With immunoSEQ multiplex PCR, TCR beta CDR3 was amplified across 54 Vbeta and 13 Jbeta. TCRdb reprocessed the immunoSEQ multiplex PCR reads via MiXCR and lists one record per CDR3 protein. The table includes approximately 200,000 distinct CDR3 sequences, roughly 90% detected once. These data originate in a study of CD8 T cells in Susac syndrome. Overall study results and limits: The study recognized that its TCR sequencing and HLA analysis covered a relatively small number of individuals.

Sequenced material: CD8+ T cells from PBMCs. This chain uses TRBV11-3 with TRBJ2-1; D could derive from TRBD1 or TRBD2 (5 bases each). This clonotype originated in a human donor with multiple sclerosis. CDR3 in amino acids: CASSLLGTDPNNEQFF. For the CDR3, the DNA is TGTGCCAGCAGCTTACTAGGGACGGATCCCAACAATGAGCAGTTCTTC.